This T cell receptor beta chain was sequenced for a study of blood T cell repertoires in COVID-19. Study overall: Acute and convalescent COVID-19 samples came from the United States, Italy and Spain. Sample material is recorded as cDNA or gDNA derived from T cells, B-cell-depleted T cells, or PBMCs.

Assay: immunoSEQ multiplex PCR; the TCRdb copy retains only in-frame clones and omits some. In the table there are under 300,000 clones, 80% to 95% of which are singletons. Seattle enrolled patients during active infection and tracked them longitudinally. The receptor was derived from a man aged 25-45 years with COVID-19, enrolled during active disease. Sequencing was carried out using peripheral blood.

CDR3 loop: CASSEFGQKNNEQFF. The CDR3 bases are TGTGCCAGCAGTGAATTTGGACAGAAAAACAATGAGCAGTTCTTC. The chain employs TRBV25-1 and TRBJ2-1; weak D call: TRBD1 (6 bases). Looked up from germline, CDR1 is MGHDK and CDR2 is SYGVNS. V shed 1 base and J shed 5 bases, with 12 bases lying between them. The CDR3 runs to 15 residues.